A single sample is the source of the 26 T cell receptor beta chains below, sequenced in a study of blood T cell repertoires in COVID-19 (dated by TCRdb to 2020 to 2022). The library was generated by the immunoSEQ multiplex PCR assay. Here the immuneACCESS table is served through TCRdb, limited to in-frame sequences with V and J called. Missing clones are a known gap in these copies; in checked studies unresolved V genes cover under half, and the rest lacks a known reason. The sample data list fewer than 250,000 clones, and around 84% of these were observed just once. Of the sample, approximately 10% is held by the ten largest clones. Sequencing was done on a sample of peripheral blood. These receptors were collected from an elderly woman with COVID-19, enrolled during active disease.

This chain connects TRBV23-1 to TRBJ1-5, with a tentative D call TRBD1 (5 bases). TRBV23-1 is an ORF, with its function uncertain. V was clipped by 2 bases and J by 4 bases, with 12 bases between them. This CDR3 contains 15 residues. The CDR3 nucleotides read TGCGCCAGCAGTCAAGGGGGGGGTCCGAATCAGCCCCAGCATTTT. This codes for CASSQGGGPNQPQHF.

The chain couples TRBV2 to TRBJ1-2, with 8 bases matching TRBD1. The junction had 5 bases not matched to a gene; V was cut back by 6 bases and J by 8 bases. CDR1 is SNHLY and CDR2 is FYNNEI in the germline V gene. This CDR3 is built from 12 residues. The CDR3 sequence: CASRGQGGGYTF. CDR3 bases: TGTGCCAGCAGAGGACAGGGTGGGGGCTACACCTTC.

The chain recombines TRBV18 with TRBJ1-1, with D possibly matching TRBD1 (6 bases). CDR1 and CDR2 from the germline V gene are KGHSH and LQKENI. The CDR3 extends over 13 amino acids. The V end lost 3 bases, the J end lost 5 bases, and 10 bases lay between the germline ends. CDR3 residues: CASSPGARTEAFF. CDR3 DNA: TGTGCCAGCTCACCGGGGGCGAGGACTGAAGCTTTCTTT.

The chain employs TRBV5-1 and TRBJ2-3; tentative D call: TRBD2 (6 bases). Per the germline V gene, CDR1 is SGHRS and CDR2 is YFSETQ. V was shortened by 7 bases and J by 2 bases, with 14 bases between the two germline ends. CDR3 length equals 14 residues. The CDR3 DNA is TGCGCCAGCGGGCTGGGAGGTTACACAGATACGCAGTATTTT. As protein: CASGLGGYTDTQYF.

The chain uses TRBV27 and TRBJ1-5; TRBD1 aligns across 8 bases. This CDR3 region has 14 residues. Germline V gene sequence: CDR1 MNHEY, CDR2 SMNVEV (reference sequence). Trimming cost V 4 bases and J 4 bases; bases outside gene matches: 3. CDR3: CASSSRTGNQPQHF. Here the CDR3 DNA reads TGTGCCAGCAGTTCGAGGACAGGGAATCAGCCCCAGCATTTT.

J is TRBJ1-3 and V is TRBV3-1 (or the pseudogene TRBV3-2), with 7 bases that match TRBD1. From germline, CDR1 is LGHDT and CDR2 YNNKEL (reference sequence). The CDR3 loop spans 15 amino acids. V dropped 4 bases and J dropped 1; count of bases not matched to a gene: 4. Written as DNA, the CDR3 is TGTGCCAGCAGCCCCAGGGGGACTTCTGGAAACACCATATATTTT. It yields the protein CASSPRGTSGNTIYF.

The gene calls are TRBV10-2 and TRBJ2-5; 8 bases are a match to TRBD2. Germline-derived CDR1 and CDR2 are WSHSY and SAAADI. The CDR3 covers 13 residues. V gave up 6 bases and J gave up 5 bases; unmatched junction bases: 5. This CDR3 is CASSRTSQETQYF. The CDR3 DNA reads as TGCGCCAGCAGCAGGACTAGCCAGGAGACCCAGTACTTC.

The chain links TRBV6-5 to TRBJ1-2, with a weak D call TRBD1 (5 bases). CDR1 MNHEY and CDR2 SVGAGI come from the germline V gene. CDR3 length: 14 amino acids. V was pared by 5 bases and J by 8 bases, with 18 bases between. The CDR3 reads CASSPTRDGGGYTF. The CDR3 nucleotides read TGTGCCAGCAGTCCTACCCGGGACGGAGGGGGCTACACCTTC.

This clone was seen more than once but under ten times. This rearrangement joins TRBV5-6 to TRBJ1-1; D unresolved. V lost 4 bases to trimming and J lost 3 bases, with 10 bases between them. The CDR3 spans 13 residues. Germline loops: CDR1 SGHDT, CDR2 YYEEEE. CDR3 loop: CASSRLADTEAFF. CDR3 in DNA: TGTGCCAGCAGCCGCCTGGCGGACACTGAAGCTTTCTTT.

V and J are TRBV2 and TRBJ1-6, with TRBD1 matching 8 bases. This CDR3 is built from 13 residues. V lost 7 bases to trimming and J lost 6 bases; unmatched junction nucleotides: 2. Germline V gives CDR1 SNHLY, CDR2 FYNNEI. The DNA of the CDR3 is TGTGCCAGCAATGGACAGGGTAATTCACCCCTCCACTTT. Translating it yields CASNGQGNSPLHF.

This sequence joins TRBV2 and TRBJ1-1, with 9 bases identical to TRBD1. The germline V gene has CDR1 SNHLY and CDR2 FYNNEI. J lost 4 bases, V lost 10 bases, and 1 base had no gene match. This CDR3 is built from 11 residues. In nucleotides, the CDR3 is TGTGCCACGGACAGGGGCACTGAAGCTTTCTTT. The encoded protein is CATDRGTEAFF.

The rearrangement links TRBV5-6 to TRBJ2-5, with 9 bases lining up with TRBD1. This CDR3 spans 15 amino acids. J gave up 4 bases and V 3 bases, and 7 bases lay outside the gene matches. Germline CDR1 SGHDT, CDR2 YYEEEE. The CDR3 here is CASSSTGQGVETQYF. In DNA form, the CDR3 reads TGTGCCAGCAGCTCCACGGGACAGGGAGTAGAGACCCAGTACTTC.

This chain joins TRBV6-2 or TRBV6-3 and TRBJ1-5; D gene unclear. Germline CDR1 is MNHEY and CDR2 is SVGEGT. Deletions cut 4 bases from V and 4 bases from J, with 20 bases between. The CDR3 totals 17 residues. The CDR3 coding sequence is TGTGCCAGCAGTTCTGATTTTGGGAGTGGCGAAAATCAGCCCCAGCATTTT. This gives the protein CASSSDFGSGENQPQHF.

The chain is built from TRBV28 and TRBJ1-2; a weak D match, TRBD1 (6 bases). Deletions cut 4 bases from V and 5 bases from J, with 8 bases between. Per the germline V gene, CDR1 is MDHEN and CDR2 is SYDVKM. This CDR3 has 12 residues. CDR3 residues: CASSSTGYGYTF. In nucleotides, the CDR3 is TGTGCCAGCAGTTCCACAGGGTATGGCTACACCTTC.

The CDR3: CAVQRGKDEQYF. The CDR3 DNA follows: TGTGCCGTCCAACGGGGAAAGGACGAGCAGTACTTC. This chain joins TRBV30 and TRBJ2-7; D perhaps matches TRBD2 (5 bases). This CDR3 comprises 12 residues. Trimming took off 8 bases at V and 5 bases at J, with 16 bases between the two ends. The germline CDR1 and CDR2 sequences are GTSNPN and SVGIG (reference sequence).

This clone occurred once. The chain employs TRBV7-9 and TRBJ2-2; D perhaps matches TRBD1 (5 bases). Germline V gives CDR1 SEHNR, CDR2 FQNEAQ (reference sequence). V dropped 7 bases and J dropped 3 bases, with 18 bases sitting between them. The length of the CDR3 is 16 residues. As DNA, the CDR3 is TGTGCCAGCACCCCTCTAGGGGCGATCGACACCGGGGAGCTGTTTTTT. Amino acid sequence: CASTPLGAIDTGELFF.

The chain combines TRBV5-1 with TRBJ2-7, with 9 bases lining up with TRBD1. The CDR3 has 15 amino acids. The V segment lost 1 base and the J segment 5 bases; nucleotides outside the gene matches: 7. Germline values: CDR1 SGHRS, CDR2 YFSETQ. DNA for the CDR3: TGCGCCAGCAGCTTGATCCCCGGACAGGGGAACGAGCAGTACTTC. It encodes CASSLIPGQGNEQYF. Full variable domain (rest looked up from reference TRBV5-1 and TRBJ2-7): KAGVTQTPRYLIKTRGQQVTLSCSPISGHRSVSWYQQTPGQGLQFLFEYFSETQRNKGNFPGRFSGRQFSNSRSEMNVSTLELGDSALYLCASSLIPGQGNEQYFGPGTRLTVT.

The table lists this clone with a count of one. The V call is TRBV5-4, the J call TRBJ2-5; 10 bases agree with TRBD2. There are 15 residues in the CDR3. The J segment lost 4 bases and the V segment lost 4 bases, leaving 7 bases of the junction unmatched. CDR1 and CDR2 from the germline V gene are SGHNT and YYREEE (reference sequence). The chain's CDR3 is CASSKSGGVTETQYF. The CDR3 DNA is TGTGCCAGCAGCAAGAGCGGGGGGGTTACAGAGACCCAGTACTTC. Looking up the rest from reference TRBV5-4 and TRBJ2-5 gives the full variable domain: ETGVTQSPTHLIKTRGQQVTLRCSSQSGHNTVSWYQQALGQGPQFIFQYYREEENGRGNFPPRFSGLQFPNYSSELNVNALELDDSALYLCASSKSGGVTETQYFGPGTRLLVL.

There are a few counts of this clone. The rearrangement links TRBV2 to TRBJ1-1, with TRBD1 matching 8 bases. Trimming took 6 bases from V and 0 from J; bases not matched to a gene: 3. This CDR3 has 14 residues. In germline, CDR1 is SNHLY, CDR2 FYNNEI. CDR3: CASREGQVNTEAFF. CDR3 coding DNA: TGTGCCAGCAGAGAGGGACAGGTGAACACTGAAGCTTTCTTT.

With respect to this clone: Relative to the germline gene, one junction end is altered; a read error may explain this. V usage is TRBV15 and J usage is TRBJ1-1; TRBD1 might be the D (5 bases). The CDR3 has 16 amino acids. In germline, CDR1 is LNHNV, CDR2 YYDKDF (reference sequence). The CDR3 region is CATSGEGKGENTEAFF. DNA for the CDR3: TGTGCCACCAGCGGAGAAGGGAAAGGGGAGAACACTGAAGCTTTCTTT.

The rearrangement links TRBV6-5 to TRBJ2-1, with D possibly being TRBD2 (7 bases). Trimming cost V 6 bases and J 4 bases, with 10 bases left between them. There are 13 residues in the CDR3. Germline values: CDR1 MNHEY, CDR2 SVGAGI. CDR3 DNA sequence: TGTGCCAGCAGGGCGGGGGCTTACAATGAGCAGTTCTTC. Translating it yields CASRAGAYNEQFF.

The chain links TRBV3-1 (or the pseudogene TRBV3-2) to TRBJ1-2; 10 positions agree with TRBD1. Germline V gene data show CDR1 as LGHDT and CDR2 as YNNKEL (reference sequence). The V gene end was trimmed by 7 bases and the J gene end by 2 bases; junction bases not matched to a gene: 7. The CDR3 is 15 amino acids. CDR3 amino acids: CASTSVGQGNYGYTF. DNA of the CDR3: TGTGCCAGCACCTCCGTGGGACAGGGGAACTATGGCTACACCTTC.

The rearrangement uses TRBV4-3 and TRBJ1-6; weak D call: TRBD1 (5 bases). Trimming shortened V by 3 bases and J by 8 bases, and 11 bases separated the two germline ends. Germline-derived CDR1 and CDR2 are LGHNA and YSLEER. The CDR3 loop spans 14 amino acids. CDR3 amino acids: CASSQGSGDSPLHF. The CDR3 nucleotides are TGCGCCAGCAGCCAGGGATCGGGGGATTCACCCCTCCACTTT.

The chain has TRBV5-5 and TRBJ2-5, with a weak D call TRBD2 (6 bases). The CDR3 runs 14 residues. Germline V gene lookup returns CDR1 SGHKS and CDR2 YYEKEE (reference sequence). V was cut by 2 bases and J by 2 bases, with 10 bases left in between. The CDR3 loop is CASSFQTRQETQYF. The CDR3 DNA is TGTGCCAGCAGCTTTCAGACTAGACAAGAGACCCAGTACTTC.

The chain links TRBV6-4 to TRBJ2-1; possibly TRBD1 for D (6 bases). V was clipped by 4 bases and J by 8 bases, with 9 bases between them. The CDR3 runs to 12 residues. The germline V gene encodes CDR1 MRHNA and CDR2 SNTAGT. The CDR3 reads CASSAQGDEQFF. CDR3 nucleotide sequence: TGTGCCAGCAGTGCACAGGGCGATGAGCAGTTCTTC.

This clone was detected only a few times. V usage is TRBV5-6 and J usage is TRBJ1-2; 7 nucleotides line up with TRBD1. Trimming removed 4 bases from V and 4 bases from J; junction bases left unmatched: 4. The CDR3 contains 13 residues. Germline values: CDR1 SGHDT, CDR2 YYEEEE. CDR3 DNA sequence: TGTGCCAGCAGCCTGGACAGGCTCTATGGCTACACCTTC. Translation gives CASSLDRLYGYTF. The whole variable domain, remainder taken from reference TRBV5-6 and TRBJ1-2, is DAGVTQSPTHLIKTRGQQVTLRCSPKSGHDTVSWYQQALGQGPQFIFQYYEEEERQRGNFPDRFSGHQFPNYSSELNVNALLLGDSALYLCASSLDRLYGYTFGSGTRLTVV.